This entry describes one TCR beta chain. This clone appeared a single time. Its antigen remains undetermined. Per-base qualities were not stored, and no clone one base away is much larger. CDR1 LNHDA and CDR2 SQIVND are derived from the germline V gene (reference sequence). From cysteine to phenylalanine, the CDR3 is 13 amino acids long. Of all the DNA, just the CDR3 is kept, 39 bases in frame from base 1. This specimen belongs to a study of brain T cells in children with intractable seizures (TCRdb year 2021). About the study as a whole: A NanoString immunology panel was first used to screen resected brain tissue from roughly 56 pediatric epilepsy surgery cases for immune gene transcripts. Among the approximately 12 selected surgery cases, pre-surgery blood was additionally sequenced for eight, leaving four cases with brain tissue only.

What this sample's time point label stands for: resected brain tissue, or blood drawn just prior to surgery. The surgery cases with the highest brain T cell transcript signatures were chosen for TCR beta chain sequencing of brain tissue, and also of blood when blood was available. Patients had been treated with at least one anti-epileptic drug before surgery. The TCR-sequenced patients were children whose drug-resistant epilepsy was caused by tuberous sclerosis complex, focal cortical dysplasia, Rasmussen encephalitis or hemimegalencephaly. Blood samples were collected immediately before the epilepsy surgery. Bulk genomic DNA was extracted from unsorted brain tissue and whole blood with the Monarch genomic DNA purification kit. The study at large found these results: The patients' HCMV serostatus was not known, and viral specificity was inferred solely from CDR3 sequence similarity. Because sequencing depth differed between pre- and post-surgery blood, the absence of clones from the pre-surgery sample may reflect undersampling.

The immunoSEQ assay was used to generate TCR beta chain sequences from genomic DNA. On the study's bioinformatics: CDR3 sequences that did not begin with the conserved framework cysteine at position 104 were removed by hand. To get clonality, the normalized Shannon's Diversity Index was subtracted from one, giving values from 0 (maximal diversity) to 1 (oligoclonal). To check whether a given CDR3 had different frequencies in two samples, for example brain versus blood, chi-squared comparison-of-proportions tests were used. Public clonotypes were found through immuneACCESS searches, while the VDJdb browser was used to judge similarity to known antiviral clonotypes. TCRdb took over this immuneACCESS table, retaining in-frame rearrangements with V and J assigned. Such tables are incomplete; in checked studies, under half of the missing clones stem from an unresolved V gene, and the remainder is unexplained. Clone size and the V and J calls come from that table; the DNA yielded D and trimming. This sample lists roughly 80,000 clones; approximately 89% were detected once. Approximately 24% of the sample goes to the ten largest clones.

Rearrangement joined TRBV19 to TRBJ1-6; TRBD1 is possibly the D segment (6 matching bases). This TCR was sampled from a girl between 2 and 10 years old with Rasmussen encephalitis and intractable seizures. Sequencing was performed on peripheral blood, taken at surgery. The CDR3 is CATRNKGGYPLHF. The DNA sequence reads TGTGCGACCCGAAATAAGGGGGGCTATCCCCTCCACTTT.